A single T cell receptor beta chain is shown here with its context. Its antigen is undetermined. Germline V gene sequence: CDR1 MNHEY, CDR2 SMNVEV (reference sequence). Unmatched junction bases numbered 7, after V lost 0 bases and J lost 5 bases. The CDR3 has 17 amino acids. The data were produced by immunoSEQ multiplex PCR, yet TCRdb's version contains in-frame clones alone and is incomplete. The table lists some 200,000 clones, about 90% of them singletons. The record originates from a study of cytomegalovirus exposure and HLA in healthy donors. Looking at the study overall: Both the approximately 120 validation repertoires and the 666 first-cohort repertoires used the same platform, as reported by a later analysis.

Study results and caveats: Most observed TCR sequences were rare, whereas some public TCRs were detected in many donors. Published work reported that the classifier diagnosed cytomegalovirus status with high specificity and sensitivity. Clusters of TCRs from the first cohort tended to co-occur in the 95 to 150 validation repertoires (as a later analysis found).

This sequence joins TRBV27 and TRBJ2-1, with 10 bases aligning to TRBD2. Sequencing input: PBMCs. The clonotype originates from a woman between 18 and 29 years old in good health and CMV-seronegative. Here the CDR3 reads CASSLSRTSGFHNEQFF. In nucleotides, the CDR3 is TGTGCCAGCAGTTTATCTAGGACTAGCGGTTTTCACAATGAGCAGTTCTTC.